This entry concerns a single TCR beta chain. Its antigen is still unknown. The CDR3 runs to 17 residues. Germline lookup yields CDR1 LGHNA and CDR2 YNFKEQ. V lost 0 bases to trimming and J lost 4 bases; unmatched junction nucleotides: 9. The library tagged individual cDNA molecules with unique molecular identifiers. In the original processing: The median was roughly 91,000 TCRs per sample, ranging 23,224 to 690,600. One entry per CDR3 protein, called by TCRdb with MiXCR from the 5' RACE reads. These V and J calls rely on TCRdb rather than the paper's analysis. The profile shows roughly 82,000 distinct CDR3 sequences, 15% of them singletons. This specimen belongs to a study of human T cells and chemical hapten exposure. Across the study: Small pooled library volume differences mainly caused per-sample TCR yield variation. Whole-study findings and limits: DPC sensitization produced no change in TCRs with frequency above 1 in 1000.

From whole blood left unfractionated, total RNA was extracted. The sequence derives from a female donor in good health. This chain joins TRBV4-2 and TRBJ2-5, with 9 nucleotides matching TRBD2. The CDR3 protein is CASSQDWLAGVRETQYF. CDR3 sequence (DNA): TGTGCCAGCAGCCAAGATTGGTTAGCGGGAGTACGAGAGACCCAGTACTTC.